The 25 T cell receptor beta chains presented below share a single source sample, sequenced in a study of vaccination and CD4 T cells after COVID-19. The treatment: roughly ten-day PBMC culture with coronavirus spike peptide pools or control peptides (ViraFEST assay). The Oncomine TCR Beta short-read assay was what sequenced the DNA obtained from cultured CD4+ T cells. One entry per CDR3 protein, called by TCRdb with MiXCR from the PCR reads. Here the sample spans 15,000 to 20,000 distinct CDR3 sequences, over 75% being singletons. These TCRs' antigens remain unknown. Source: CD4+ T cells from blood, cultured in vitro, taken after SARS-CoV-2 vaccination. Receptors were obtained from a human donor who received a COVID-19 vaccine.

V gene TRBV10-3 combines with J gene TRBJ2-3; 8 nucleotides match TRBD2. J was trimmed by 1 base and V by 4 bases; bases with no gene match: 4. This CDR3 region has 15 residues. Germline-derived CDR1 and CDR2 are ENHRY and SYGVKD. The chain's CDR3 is CAISGWRGGTDTQYF. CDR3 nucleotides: TGTGCCATCAGTGGCTGGCGGGGGGGCACAGATACGCAGTATTTT.

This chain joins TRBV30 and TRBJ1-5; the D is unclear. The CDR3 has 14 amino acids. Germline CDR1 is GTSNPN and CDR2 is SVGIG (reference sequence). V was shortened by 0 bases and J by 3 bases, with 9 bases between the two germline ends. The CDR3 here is CAWSVRGTNQPQHF. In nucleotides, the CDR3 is TGTGCCTGGAGTGTACGGGGAACCAATCAGCCCCAGCATTTT. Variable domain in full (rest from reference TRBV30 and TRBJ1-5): SQTIHQWPATLVQPVGSPLSLECTVEGTSNPNLYWYRQAAGRGLQLLFYSVGIGQISSEVPQNLSASRPQDRQFILSSKKLLLSDSGFYLCAWSVRGTNQPQHFGDGTRLSIL.

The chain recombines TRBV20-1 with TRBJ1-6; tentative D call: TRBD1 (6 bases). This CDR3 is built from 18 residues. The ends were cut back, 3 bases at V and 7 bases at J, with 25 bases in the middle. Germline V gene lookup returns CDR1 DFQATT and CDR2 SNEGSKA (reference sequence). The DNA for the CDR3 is TGCAGTGCTAGTCCGGACCTAGGGGGGGCGCTTGAAAATTCACCCCTCCACTTT. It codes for CSASPDLGGALENSPLHF.

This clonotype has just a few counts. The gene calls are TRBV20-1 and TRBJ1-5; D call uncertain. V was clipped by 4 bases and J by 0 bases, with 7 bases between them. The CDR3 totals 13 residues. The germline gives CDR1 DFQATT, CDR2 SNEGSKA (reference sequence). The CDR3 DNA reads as TGCAGTGCTACCGTCGATAGCAATCAGCCCCAGCATTTT. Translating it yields CSATVDSNQPQHF.

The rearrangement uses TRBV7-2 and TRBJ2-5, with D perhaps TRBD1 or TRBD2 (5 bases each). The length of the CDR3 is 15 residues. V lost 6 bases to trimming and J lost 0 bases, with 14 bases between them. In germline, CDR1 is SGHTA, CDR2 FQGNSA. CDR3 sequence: CASRRGPSYQETQYF. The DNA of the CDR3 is TGTGCCAGCAGAAGGGGACCCAGCTACCAAGAGACCCAGTACTTC.

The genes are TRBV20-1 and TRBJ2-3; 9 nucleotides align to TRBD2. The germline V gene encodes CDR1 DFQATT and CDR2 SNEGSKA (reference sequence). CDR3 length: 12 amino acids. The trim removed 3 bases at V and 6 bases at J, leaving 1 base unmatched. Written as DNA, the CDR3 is TGCAGTGCTAGTAGCGGGGGTGATACGCAGTATTTT. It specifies CSASSGGDTQYF.

CDR3 coding DNA: TGTGCCTCCTCCGGGGGAGGTTGGGGTTCACCCCTCCACTTT. This sequence encodes CASSGGGWGSPLHF. The chain couples TRBV30 to TRBJ1-6; weak D call: TRBD1 (5 bases). Trimming took off 7 bases at V and 9 bases at J, with 19 bases between the two ends. Per germline, CDR1 GTSNPN and CDR2 SVGIG (reference sequence). This CDR3 is built from 14 residues.

The CDR3 sequence is CASSRSANSPLHF. In nucleotides, the CDR3 is TGTGCCAGCAGCCGAAGCGCGAATTCACCCCTCCACTTT. V is TRBV6-1 and J is TRBJ1-6; D call uncertain. The V gene lost 6 bases and the J gene lost 7 bases, with 10 bases spanning the gap. Germline lookup yields CDR1 MNHNS and CDR2 SASEGT. The CDR3 runs 13 residues.

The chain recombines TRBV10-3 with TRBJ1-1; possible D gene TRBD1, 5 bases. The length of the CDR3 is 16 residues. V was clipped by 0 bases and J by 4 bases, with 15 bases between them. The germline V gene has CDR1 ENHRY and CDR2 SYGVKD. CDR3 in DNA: TGTGCCATCAGTGAGTCGAGTGCAGGGCGAGCCACTGAAGCTTTCTTT. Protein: CAISESSAGRATEAFF.

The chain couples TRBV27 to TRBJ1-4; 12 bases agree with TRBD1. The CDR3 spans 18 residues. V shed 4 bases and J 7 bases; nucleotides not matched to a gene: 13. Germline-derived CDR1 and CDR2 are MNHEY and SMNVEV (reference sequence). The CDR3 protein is CASSSGPGQGARGEKLFF. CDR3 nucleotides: TGTGCCAGCAGTTCGGGCCCGGGACAGGGGGCGCGAGGTGAAAAACTGTTTTTT.

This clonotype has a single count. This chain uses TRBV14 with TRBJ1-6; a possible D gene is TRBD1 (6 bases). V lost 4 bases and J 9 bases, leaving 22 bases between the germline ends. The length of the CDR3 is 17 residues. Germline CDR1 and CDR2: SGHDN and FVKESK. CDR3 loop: CASSRRGLRDPSSPLHF. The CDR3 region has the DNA TGTGCCAGCAGCCGGAGGGGGTTACGGGACCCTAGTTCACCCCTCCACTTT. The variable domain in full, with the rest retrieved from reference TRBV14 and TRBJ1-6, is EAGVTQFPSHSVIEKGQTVTLRCDPISGHDNLYWYRRVMGKEIKFLLHFVKESKQDESGMPNNRFLAERTGGTYSTLKVQPAELEDSGVYFCASSRRGLRDPSSPLHFGNGTRLTVT.

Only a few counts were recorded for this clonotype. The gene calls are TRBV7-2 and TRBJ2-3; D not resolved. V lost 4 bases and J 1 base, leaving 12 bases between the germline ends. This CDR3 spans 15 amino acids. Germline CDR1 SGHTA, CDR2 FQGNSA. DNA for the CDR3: TGTGCCAGCAGCTCTCAAGTGCTGGGCACAGATACGCAGTATTTT. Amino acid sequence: CASSSQVLGTDTQYF.

The CDR3, as DNA: TGTGCCACCAGTGTGACAGGGGGCGAAGATGAGCAGTTCTTC. Translating it yields CATSVTGGEDEQFF. The chain is built from TRBV24-1 and TRBJ2-1; TRBD1 matches 10 bases. Germline CDR1 is KGHDR and CDR2 is SFDVKD. V trimming: 5 bases; J trimming: 8 bases; junction bases outside the gene matches: 5. The CDR3 sequence is 14 residues long.

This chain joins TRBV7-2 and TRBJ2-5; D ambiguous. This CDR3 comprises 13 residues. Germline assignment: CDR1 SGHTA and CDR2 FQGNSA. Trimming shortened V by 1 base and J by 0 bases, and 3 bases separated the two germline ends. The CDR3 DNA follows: TGTGCCAGCAGCTTAGGGAACCAAGAGACCCAGTACTTC. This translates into CASSLGNQETQYF.

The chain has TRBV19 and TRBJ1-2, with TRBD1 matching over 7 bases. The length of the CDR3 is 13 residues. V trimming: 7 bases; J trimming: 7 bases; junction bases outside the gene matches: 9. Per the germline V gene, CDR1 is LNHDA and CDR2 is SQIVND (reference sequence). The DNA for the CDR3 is TGTGCCAGTACTGCGACAGGGCGCCGTGGCTACACCTTC. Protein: CASTATGRRGYTF. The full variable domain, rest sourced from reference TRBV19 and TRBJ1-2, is DGGITQSPKYLFRKEGQNVTLSCEQNLNHDAMYWYRQDPGQGLRLIYYSQIVNDFQKGDIAEGYSVSREKKESFPLTVTSAQKNPTAFYLCASTATGRRGYTFGSGTRLTVV.

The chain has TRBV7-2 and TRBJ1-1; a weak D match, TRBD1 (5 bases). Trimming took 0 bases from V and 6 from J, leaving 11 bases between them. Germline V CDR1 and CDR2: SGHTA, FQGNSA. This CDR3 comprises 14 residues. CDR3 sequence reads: CASSLAGATAEAFF. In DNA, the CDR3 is TGTGCCAGCAGCTTAGCTGGGGCAACCGCTGAAGCTTTCTTT.

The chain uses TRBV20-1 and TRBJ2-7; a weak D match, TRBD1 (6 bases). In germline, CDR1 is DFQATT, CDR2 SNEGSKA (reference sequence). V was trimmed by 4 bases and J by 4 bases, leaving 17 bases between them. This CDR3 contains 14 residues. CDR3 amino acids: CSATQLRGNYEQYF. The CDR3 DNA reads TGCAGTGCTACCCAGTTGAGGGGGAATTACGAGCAGTACTTC.

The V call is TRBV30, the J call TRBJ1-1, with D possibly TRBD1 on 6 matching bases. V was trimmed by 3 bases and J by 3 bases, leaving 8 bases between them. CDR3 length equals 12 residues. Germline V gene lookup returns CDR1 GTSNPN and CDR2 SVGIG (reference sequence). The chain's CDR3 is CAWSQGYTEAFF. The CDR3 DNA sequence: TGTGCCTGGAGCCAGGGGTACACTGAAGCTTTCTTT.

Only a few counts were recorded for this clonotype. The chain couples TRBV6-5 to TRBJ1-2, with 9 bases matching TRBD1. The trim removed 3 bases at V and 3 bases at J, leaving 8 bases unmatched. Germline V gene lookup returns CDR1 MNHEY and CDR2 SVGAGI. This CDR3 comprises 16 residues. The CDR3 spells CASSYIGQGLDYGYTF. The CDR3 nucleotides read TGTGCCAGCAGTTATATAGGACAGGGGCTGGACTATGGCTACACCTTC.

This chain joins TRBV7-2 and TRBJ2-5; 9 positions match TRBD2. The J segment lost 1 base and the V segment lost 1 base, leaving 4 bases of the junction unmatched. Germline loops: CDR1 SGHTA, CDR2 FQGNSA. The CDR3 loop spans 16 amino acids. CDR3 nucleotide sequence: TGTGCCAGCAGCTTAGAGGTAGCGGGGGTCCAAGAGACCCAGTACTTC. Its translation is CASSLEVAGVQETQYF.

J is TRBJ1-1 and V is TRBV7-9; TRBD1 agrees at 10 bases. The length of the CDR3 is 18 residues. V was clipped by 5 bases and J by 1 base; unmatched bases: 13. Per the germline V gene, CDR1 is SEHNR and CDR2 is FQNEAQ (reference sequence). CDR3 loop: CASSRLFDRGQGNTEAFF. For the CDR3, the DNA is TGTGCCAGCAGCCGTTTATTTGACAGGGGGCAGGGGAACACTGAAGCTTTCTTT.

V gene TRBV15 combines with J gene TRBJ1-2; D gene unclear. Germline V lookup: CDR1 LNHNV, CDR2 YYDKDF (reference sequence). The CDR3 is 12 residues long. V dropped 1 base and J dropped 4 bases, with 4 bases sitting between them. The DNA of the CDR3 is TGTGCCACCAGCAGAGGAATCTATGGCTACACCTTC. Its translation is CATSRGIYGYTF.

CDR3 DNA: TGTGCCAGCGTCACCCGGGAGGGCTGGGGGGAGACCCAGTACTTC. As protein: CASVTREGWGETQYF. The V call is TRBV25-1, the J call TRBJ2-5, with 8 bases aligning to TRBD2. The V and J ends lost 8 bases and 5 bases, in that order; junction bases with no gene match: 13. This CDR3 is built from 15 residues. Germline-derived CDR1 and CDR2 are MGHDK and SYGVNS.

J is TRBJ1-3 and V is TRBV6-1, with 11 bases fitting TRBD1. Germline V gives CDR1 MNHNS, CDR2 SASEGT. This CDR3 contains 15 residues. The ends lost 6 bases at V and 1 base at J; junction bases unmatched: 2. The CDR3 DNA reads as TGTGCCAGCAGGGGGGACAGGGGGTCTGGAAACACCATATATTTT. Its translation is CASRGDRGSGNTIYF.

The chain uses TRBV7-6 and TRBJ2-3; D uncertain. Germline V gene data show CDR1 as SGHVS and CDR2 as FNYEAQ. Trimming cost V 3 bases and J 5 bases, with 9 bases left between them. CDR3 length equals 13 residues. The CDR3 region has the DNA TGTGCCAGCAGCTTTCGTCTAGAAGATACGCAGTATTTT. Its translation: CASSFRLEDTQYF.